This T cell receptor (beta chain) was recovered during a study of T cell repertoires and HLA-DP antigens (dated by TCRdb to 2017 to 2018). About the full investigation: An in vitro model of CD4+ T cell alloreactivity against allogeneic HLA-DP presented by transduced HeLa cells was used in the study. The three donors, two male and one female, ranged from the 18-to-29 to the 60-to-69 age band. One alloantigen differed from self by one peptide-binding groove amino acid, whereas the other differed by ten, modelling structurally similar versus dissimilar alloantigens. On average, approximately 220 ng of DNA went in for sorted CD137+CD4+ samples, versus roughly 1,300 ng for pre-culture CD4+ samples.

CDR1 and CDR2 (SGHRS, YFSETQ) derive from the germline V gene. A distance of 12 bases separates the germline ends of V and J, which lose 0 bases and 2 bases respectively. From the cysteine up to the phenylalanine, the CDR3 has a length of 15 residues. The kept DNA is CDR3 alone, 45 bases in frame from the first base. To note about this clone: Its target antigen remains unknown. Base qualities are not at hand, and no much larger clone is one base apart.

TCRB CDR3 regions were amplified with the immunoSEQ multiplex PCR using forward primers for 54 TRBV segments and reverse primers for 13 TRBJ segments. Deep resolution, with a target of about 200,000 T cell genomes, was applied to the sequencing of pre-culture CD4+ samples. Sequencing of amplicons was performed on an Illumina HiSeq System, and 87 bp reads covering the CDR3 were generated. As for how the authors treated the data: Correction for PCR and sequencing errors was applied to reads, and CDR3 regions were defined through alignment to IMGT reference sequences. Synthetic template pools were used to estimate counts of templates and unique rearrangements. Clonality was calculated as 1 minus Pielou's evenness. The Daley-Smith estimator was used to estimate richness. Morisita's index was used to measure repertoire overlap. A clone counted as low-abundance if it appeared in cultured samples but went undetected in the pre-culture repertoire of the same donor. TCRdb limited this immuneACCESS table to in-frame rearrangements with V and J called. A share of clones is missing; checked studies link under half to unresolved V genes, and the rest is unexplained. D and trimming were read from the DNA, whereas the V and J calls and clone size are those reported in that table. The sample includes some 110,000 clones, with around 93% observed a single time. 0.27% of the sample is held by the ten biggest clonotypes.

Magnetic bead negative selection was used to isolate untouched CD4+ T cells from Ficoll-separated PBMC, with an average purity of approximately 98%. Using magnetic beads, untouched CD4+ T cells were isolated from Ficoll-separated PBMC at around 98% purity, with only negligible CD8+ contamination. Peripheral blood mononuclear cells came from the buffy coats of a few healthy blood donors, who served as the study's donors. Each of the three donors was CMV seronegative. The DNeasy Blood & Tissue Kit was used to extract genomic DNA. Genomic DNA from sorted CD137+CD4+ cells and from pre-culture CD4+ baseline samples of each subject was subjected to TCRB sequencing. What the authors observed across the whole study: An average cumulative frequency of around 40% against one allele and 50.6% against the other was found for clones undetected before culture. The naive and memory CD4+ repertoires were not analysed as separate populations. Limitations included only a few donors, a non-physiological HeLa antigen-presenting system, and the use of total CD4+ responder cells. Clonality of sorted CD137+ cells was similar against both alloantigens (about 0.39) and much higher than in pre-culture samples (roughly 0.037).

Source material: CD4+ T cells from PBMCs. This chain is built from TRBV5-1 and TRBJ2-7; TRBD2 is possibly the D segment (6 matching bases). The receptor comes from a woman aged 18-30 years in good health and CMV-seronegative. This receptor has the CDR3 CASSLVGGMTYEQYF. The bases are TGCGCCAGCAGCTTGGTGGGGGGAATGACCTACGAGCAGTACTTC.